Presented here are 29 T cell receptor beta chains from one specimen sequenced in a study of cytomegalovirus exposure and HLA in healthy donors. Primers included in the PCR were 60 Vbeta and 13 Jbeta primers. Sequenced by immunoSEQ multiplex PCR; TCRdb stores in-frame clones only, minus some. The sample lists some 150,000 clones; approximately 79% were seen once. Source material: PBMCs. The receptors here all came from a woman aged 25 to 39 in good health and CMV-seronegative.

In its sample, this clone was seen once. This chain joins TRBV12-5 and TRBJ2-3, with TRBD2 matching over 7 bases. Trimming cost V 5 bases and J 4 bases; bases outside gene matches: 18. Per the germline V gene, CDR1 is LGHNT and CDR2 is FRNRAP. The CDR3 is 18 residues long. The CDR3 here is CASGPSKPWRGGADTQYF. The CDR3 DNA sequence: TGTGCTAGTGGTCCCTCTAAACCCTGGCGGGGAGGGGCAGATACGCAGTATTTT.

This chain joins TRBV13 and TRBJ2-1; 15 positions match TRBD2. This CDR3 region has 18 residues. The germline V gene encodes CDR1 PRHDT and CDR2 FYEKMQ (reference sequence). The V gene end was trimmed by 4 bases and the J gene end by 2 bases; junction bases not matched to a gene: 6. The CDR3 sequence is CASSSGTSGRRPYNEQFF. As DNA, the CDR3 is TGTGCCAGCAGCTCCGGGACTAGCGGGAGGAGACCCTACAATGAGCAGTTCTTC. Supplemented by reference TRBV13 and TRBJ2-1, the full variable domain reads AAGVIQSPRHLIKEKRETATLKCYPIPRHDTVYWYQQGPGQDPQFLISFYEKMQSDKGSIPDRFSAQQFSDYHSELNMSSLELGDSALYFCASSSGTSGRRPYNEQFFGPGTRLTVL.

The gene calls are TRBV27 and TRBJ2-7, with D tentatively TRBD1 (6 bases). This CDR3 contains 13 residues. Germline V gives CDR1 MNHEY, CDR2 SMNVEV (reference sequence). V was shortened by 6 bases and J by 0 bases, with 9 bases between the two germline ends. In DNA, the CDR3 is TGTGCCAGCAGAGACAGGAGCTCCTACGAGCAGTACTTC. Translation: CASRDRSSYEQYF.

The rearrangement uses TRBV7-8 and TRBJ1-5; possible D gene TRBD1, 6 bases. V lost 5 bases, J lost 7 bases, and 21 bases lay in between. The CDR3 sequence is 16 residues long. CDR1 is SGHVS and CDR2 is FQNEAQ in the germline V gene. The CDR3 spells CASSSRTHRAGQPQHF. CDR3 coding DNA: TGTGCCAGCAGCAGCCGCACCCACAGGGCAGGACAGCCCCAGCATTTT.

This chain links TRBV19 with TRBJ1-3, with TRBD1 matching 8 bases. The CDR3 sequence is 14 residues long. Germline trimming cut 4 bases from V and 7 bases from J; bases unmatched to any gene: 6. Germline V gives CDR1 LNHDA, CDR2 SQIVND (reference sequence). The CDR3 loop reads CASSTRTGTNTIYF. Written as DNA, the CDR3 is TGTGCCAGTAGTACCCGGACAGGGACGAACACCATATATTTT.

V and J are TRBV6-6 and TRBJ2-7, with D maybe TRBD1 (6 bases). This CDR3 comprises 15 residues. V lost 0 bases and J lost 3, with 12 bases in between. Germline V gene lookup returns CDR1 MNHNY and CDR2 SVGAGI (reference sequence). The CDR3 DNA reads TGTGCCAGCAGTTACTCTCCCGGACAGCACTACGAGCAGTACTTC. Amino acids: CASSYSPGQHYEQYF.

This CDR3 reads CASSWGGMNTEAFF. CDR3 nucleotide sequence: TGTGCCAGCAGCTGGGGGGGGATGAACACTGAAGCTTTCTTT. The chain links TRBV7-2 to TRBJ1-1, with D possibly matching TRBD1 (5 bases). The germline CDR1 and CDR2 sequences are SGHTA and FQGNSA. This CDR3 has 14 residues. V lost 4 bases to trimming and J lost 0 bases, with 9 bases between them.

For the CDR3, the DNA is TGCAGCGTTGTGCCGGGACAGGTATACAATGAGCAGTTCTTC. This encodes CSVVPGQVYNEQFF. The V call is TRBV29-1, the J call TRBJ2-1; 8 bases are shared with TRBD1. The V gene end was trimmed by 4 bases and the J gene end by 4 bases; junction bases not matched to a gene: 6. This CDR3 spans 14 amino acids. Germline CDR1 and CDR2: SQVTM and ANQGSEA.

V is TRBV19 and J is TRBJ2-2; TRBD2 matches at 8 bases. CDR3 length: 15 residues. Per germline, CDR1 LNHDA and CDR2 SQIVND (reference sequence). The junction had 4 bases not matched to a gene; V was cut back by 3 bases and J by 4 bases. Here the CDR3 reads CASSIGGGRTGELFF. Written as DNA, the CDR3 is TGTGCCAGTAGTATCGGCGGGGGGCGCACCGGGGAGCTGTTTTTT.

The chain employs TRBV4-1 and TRBJ2-7; D is undetermined. Trimming left V 1 base short and J 2 bases short, with 15 bases between. This CDR3 spans 16 amino acids. Per germline, CDR1 MGHRA and CDR2 YSYEKL. This CDR3 reads CASSQVNSVGAYEQYF. The CDR3 DNA reads TGCGCCAGCAGCCAAGTGAATTCGGTCGGAGCCTACGAGCAGTACTTC.

The rearrangement links TRBV18 to TRBJ1-2; TRBD1 aligns across 9 bases. Germline V lookup: CDR1 KGHSH, CDR2 LQKENI. The CDR3 totals 15 residues. The trim removed 3 bases at V and 3 bases at J, leaving 5 bases unmatched. CDR3 region: CASSPGTGGYYGYTF. The CDR3 nucleotides are TGTGCCAGCTCACCGGGAACAGGGGGCTACTATGGCTACACCTTC.

The chain carries TRBV6-5 and TRBJ1-1; D gene uncertain. The length of the CDR3 is 14 residues. Germline V CDR1 and CDR2: MNHEY, SVGAGI. Trimming left V 4 bases short and J 4 bases short, with 13 bases between. CDR3 DNA: TGTGCCAGCAGTTTTACTTCGGGGAGCACTGAAGCTTTCTTT. Protein: CASSFTSGSTEAFF.

The chain combines TRBV11-3 with TRBJ2-3, with D possibly matching TRBD1 (5 bases). There are 13 residues in the CDR3. Trimming took off 5 bases at V and 4 bases at J, with 10 bases between the two ends. Germline V gene lookup returns CDR1 SGHNT and CDR2 YENEEA. The CDR3, as DNA: TGTGCCAGCAGCCCAGGGCCCCCAGATACGCAGTATTTT. It encodes CASSPGPPDTQYF.

This clone was seen only a few times. The chain links TRBV7-3 to TRBJ1-2; D is possibly TRBD1 (5 bases). The CDR3 extends over 13 amino acids. Germline assignment: CDR1 SGHTA and CDR2 FQGTGA. Trimming shortened V by 3 bases and J by 7 bases, and 12 bases separated the two germline ends. Written as DNA, the CDR3 is TGTGCCAGCAGCTTGACGGGGGAGGGTGGCTACACCTTC. Its protein is CASSLTGEGGYTF.

This clone was observed many times. V gene TRBV4-3 combines with J gene TRBJ2-3; 8 bases line up with TRBD2. The CDR3 runs to 15 residues. The V gene end was trimmed by 1 base and the J gene end by 0 bases; junction bases not matched to a gene: 0. CDR1 and CDR2 from the germline V gene are LGHNA and YSLEER. The CDR3 nucleotides read TGCGCCAGCAGCCAAGTAGCGGGGAGCACAGATACGCAGTATTTT. Encoded protein: CASSQVAGSTDTQYF.

This chain links TRBV19 with TRBJ2-3, with 11 bases lining up with TRBD2. In germline, CDR1 is LNHDA, CDR2 SQIVND (reference sequence). The CDR3 is 16 residues long. Trimming took 3 bases from V and 3 from J; bases not matched to a gene: 5. CDR3: CASSIKLAGETDTQYF. As DNA, the CDR3 is TGTGCCAGTAGTATTAAACTAGCGGGAGAAACAGATACGCAGTATTTT.

The rearrangement links TRBV27 to TRBJ2-2; D is ambiguous. The V gene lost 1 base and the J gene lost 6 bases, with 9 bases spanning the gap. Germline assignment: CDR1 MNHEY and CDR2 SMNVEV (reference sequence). CDR3 length: 14 residues. For the CDR3, the DNA is TGTGCCAGCAGTTTATTTCACGGTGCCGGGGAGCTGTTTTTT. Protein sequence: CASSLFHGAGELFF.

The chain has TRBV2 and TRBJ1-5, with D possibly matching TRBD1 (5 bases). From germline, CDR1 is SNHLY and CDR2 FYNNEI. The CDR3 spans 18 residues. The ends were cut back, 6 bases at V and 0 bases at J, with 21 bases in the middle. The CDR3 DNA reads as TGTGCCAGCAGCGTCGGACAAGGCCCTCCGATTAGCAATCAGCCCCAGCATTTT. Amino acids: CASSVGQGPPISNQPQHF.

The gene calls are TRBV5-1 and TRBJ1-2; 7 nucleotides agree with TRBD1. This CDR3 is built from 13 residues. Germline trimming cut 5 bases from V and 8 bases from J; bases unmatched to any gene: 9. Per germline, CDR1 SGHRS and CDR2 YFSETQ. As DNA, the CDR3 is TGCGCCAGCAGTCTCGCAGGGGGAAAAGGCTACACCTTC. This encodes CASSLAGGKGYTF.

This chain uses TRBV7-8 with TRBJ2-1; D not certain. CDR3 length: 14 residues. Germline CDR1 and CDR2: SGHVS and FQNEAQ. Trimming left V 5 bases short and J 5 bases short, with 13 bases between. The DNA of the CDR3 is TGTGCCAGCAGCCCGCTAGGTAAAGACAATGAGCAGTTCTTC. Translated, it gives CASSPLGKDNEQFF.

The V gene is TRBV9, the J gene TRBJ2-3; 9 nucleotides agree with TRBD2. This CDR3 spans 17 amino acids. In germline, CDR1 is SGDLS, CDR2 YYNGEE. Trimming took 4 bases from V and 3 from J; bases not matched to a gene: 12. The CDR3 nucleotides are TGTGCCAGCAGCCCCTATATTAGCGGGAGAGGGACAGATACGCAGTATTTT. Its translation: CASSPYISGRGTDTQYF.

The chain combines TRBV7-9 with TRBJ1-5, with TRBD1 as a possible D gene (5 bases). The CDR3 spans 15 residues. CDR1 and CDR2 (germline): SEHNR, FQNEAQ (reference sequence). V was cut by 1 base and J by 2 bases, with 9 bases left in between. The CDR3 region has the DNA TGTGCCAGCAGCTTAGGGGGAGGGGGCAATCAGCCCCAGCATTTT. This codes for CASSLGGGGNQPQHF.

This chain's CDR3 is CASSAGQGVAATDTQYF. For the CDR3, the DNA is TGTGCCAGCAGTGCGGGGCAGGGGGTCGCAGCCACAGATACGCAGTATTTT. This chain joins TRBV6-4 and TRBJ2-3; 7 bases map to TRBD1. V was clipped by 4 bases and J by 2 bases; unmatched bases: 12. Germline CDR1 MRHNA, CDR2 SNTAGT. The CDR3 consists of 17 residues.

This clone has a handful of counts. The rearrangement uses TRBV5-4 and TRBJ1-6; 8 positions agree with TRBD1. Germline V gene sequence: CDR1 SGHNT, CDR2 YYREEE (reference sequence). The CDR3 is 13 amino acids. Trimming removed 4 bases from V and 7 bases from J; junction bases left unmatched: 1. CDR3 sequence (DNA): TGTGCCAGCAGCCGGACAGGGAATTCACCCCTCCACTTT. Protein: CASSRTGNSPLHF. The entire variable domain, with the rest obtained from reference TRBV5-4 and TRBJ1-6, is as follows: ETGVTQSPTHLIKTRGQQVTLRCSSQSGHNTVSWYQQALGQGPQFIFQYYREEENGRGNFPPRFSGLQFPNYSSELNVNALELDDSALYLCASSRTGNSPLHFGNGTRLTVT.

This sequence joins TRBV28 and TRBJ2-3; 14 bases align to TRBD2. CDR1 and CDR2 from the germline V gene are MDHEN and SYDVKM. The CDR3 runs 18 residues. V lost 4 bases and J lost 3; bases outside the gene matches: 9. The CDR3 DNA follows: TGTGCCAGCAGTTCCCTCCGGGGACTAGCGGGAGAGACAGATACGCAGTATTTT. Translated: CASSSLRGLAGETDTQYF.

V and J are TRBV11-2 and TRBJ1-4; 10 positions match TRBD1. This CDR3 region has 16 residues. Germline CDR1 reads SGHAT; CDR2 reads FQNNGV. Trimming at V came to 1 base and at J to 8 bases, leaving 7 bases not matched to a gene. CDR3 protein: CASSLGDRGPGEKLFF. CDR3 in DNA: TGTGCCAGCAGCTTAGGCGACAGGGGGCCGGGAGAAAAACTGTTTTTT.

The genes are TRBV7-8 and TRBJ1-3; D gene uncertain. CDR3 length: 13 amino acids. V lost 8 bases and J 0 bases, leaving 8 bases between the germline ends. Germline V lookup: CDR1 SGHVS, CDR2 FQNEAQ. For the CDR3, the DNA is TGTGCCAGCTGGCATTACTCTGGAAACACCATATATTTT. Translated, it gives CASWHYSGNTIYF.

V and J are TRBV30 and TRBJ1-2; D unclear. Trimming stripped 2 bases from V and 8 bases from J, with 18 bases between. From germline, CDR1 is GTSNPN and CDR2 SVGIG (reference sequence). The CDR3 spans 14 residues. The CDR3, as DNA: TGTGCCTGGAGTCCCGGCCTTTCCACGAGGGGCTACACCTTC. This sequence encodes CAWSPGLSTRGYTF.

The V call is TRBV5-1, the J call TRBJ2-5, with D tentatively TRBD2 (6 bases). Trimming shortened V by 3 bases and J by 5 bases, and 17 bases separated the two germline ends. CDR3 length: 15 amino acids. The germline V gene has CDR1 SGHRS and CDR2 YFSETQ. CDR3: CASSSTRGRLETQYF. The DNA of the CDR3 is TGCGCCAGCAGCTCAACGAGAGGGAGGTTGGAGACCCAGTACTTC.